This passage covers 30 T cell receptor beta chains from one sample sequenced in a study of blood T cell repertoires in COVID-19. Sequencing used immunoSEQ multiplex PCR; TCRdb keeps in-frame clones, though not all of them. Among about 160,000 clones, around four fifths were seen once, and the ten largest hold about 24%. The source material was peripheral blood. The receptors derive from a woman aged 80 or over with acute or convalescent COVID-19.

J is TRBJ2-3 and V is TRBV3-1 (or the pseudogene TRBV3-2); 7 bases agree with TRBD2. The germline gives CDR1 LGHDT, CDR2 YNNKEL (reference sequence). The CDR3 has 15 residues. The junction had 5 bases not matched to a gene; V was cut back by 2 bases and J by 3 bases. The CDR3: CASSQYAGATDTQYF. The CDR3 nucleotides are TGTGCCAGCAGCCAATACGCGGGAGCGACAGATACGCAGTATTTT.

The rearrangement uses TRBV6-5 and TRBJ2-1; D is undetermined. V was shortened by 6 bases and J by 4 bases, with 7 bases between the two germline ends. Germline CDR1 MNHEY, CDR2 SVGAGI. The length of the CDR3 is 12 residues. The CDR3 DNA reads as TGTGCCAGCAGCGGAGTATACAATGAGCAGTTCTTC. Translation: CASSGVYNEQFF.

The CDR3 is CASSVEGAKETQYF. The CDR3 coding sequence is TGTGCCAGCAGCGTAGAGGGGGCGAAAGAGACCCAGTACTTC. V gene TRBV9 combines with J gene TRBJ2-5; 7 nucleotides match TRBD1. CDR1 and CDR2 (germline): SGDLS, YYNGEE. The CDR3 has 14 residues. V shed 0 bases, J shed 3 bases, and the junction held 2 bases outside the gene matches.

V gene TRBV27 combines with J gene TRBJ1-6; D is unclear. Germline V gives CDR1 MNHEY, CDR2 SMNVEV (reference sequence). V was pared by 6 bases and J by 10 bases, with 13 bases between. The CDR3 is made up of 13 amino acids. CDR3 bases: TGTGCCAGCAGACTGGCGGGAGAATCACCCCTCCACTTT. Translation: CASRLAGESPLHF.

The V call is TRBV7-8, the J call TRBJ1-1; D gene unclear. The CDR3 totals 13 residues. Germline CDR1 SGHVS, CDR2 FQNEAQ. The germline V and J ends were trimmed by 6 bases and 10 bases, with 18 bases remaining between them. The CDR3: CASSLFRGSGAFF. CDR3 nucleotide sequence: TGTGCCAGCAGTCTATTTCGAGGATCGGGAGCTTTCTTT.

The rearrangement uses TRBV7-9 and TRBJ2-7, with 7 bases fitting TRBD2. Germline lookup yields CDR1 SEHNR and CDR2 FQNEAQ (reference sequence). The V and J ends lost 5 bases and 4 bases, in that order; junction bases with no gene match: 11. The length of the CDR3 is 15 residues. This CDR3 reads CASSPWGGGPYEQYF. CDR3 DNA sequence: TGTGCCAGCAGCCCCTGGGGGGGAGGGCCTTACGAGCAGTACTTC. Complete variable domain (other parts from reference TRBV7-9 and TRBJ2-7): DTGVSQNPRHKITKRGQNVTFRCDPISEHNRLYWYRQTLGQGPEFLTYFQNEAQLEKSRLLSDRFSAERPKGSFSTLEIQRTEQGDSAMYLCASSPWGGGPYEQYFGPGTRLTVT.

The V gene is TRBV5-4, the J gene TRBJ2-1, with 8 bases fitting TRBD2. The CDR3 totals 15 residues. Germline V gene sequence: CDR1 SGHNT, CDR2 YYREEE (reference sequence). With V trimmed by 10 bases and J by 3 bases, 12 bases remained unmatched. In DNA form, the CDR3 reads TGTGCCTTTTCGGGGGGGGGACCAATCTACAATGAGCAGTTCTTC. Translating gives CAFSGGGPIYNEQFF.

The gene calls are TRBV11-3 and TRBJ2-2, with 9 bases fitting TRBD1. Per germline, CDR1 SGHNT and CDR2 YENEEA. The trim removed 4 bases at V and 1 base at J, leaving 7 bases unmatched. This CDR3 region has 17 residues. CDR3 nucleotide sequence: TGTGCCAGCAGCTCACCGAAGGGACAGGGGAACACCGGGGAGCTGTTTTTT. This translates into CASSSPKGQGNTGELFF.

This rearrangement joins TRBV29-1 to TRBJ1-2; tentative D call: TRBD1 (6 bases). The CDR3 length is 15 residues. Germline CDR1 SQVTM, CDR2 ANQGSEA. The V and J ends lost 6 bases and 5 bases respectively, with 22 bases between them. CDR3 coding DNA: TGCAGCGTCGCGCCACGAGGGGGGGAAACGTATGGCTACACCTTC. Its protein product is CSVAPRGGETYGYTF.

V and J are TRBV19 and TRBJ1-1; 7 nucleotides agree with TRBD1. The V and J ends lost 10 bases and 0 bases, in that order; junction bases with no gene match: 5. The V gene's germline CDR1 is LNHDA and CDR2 SQIVND (reference sequence). The CDR3 runs 13 residues. The CDR3 DNA is TGTGCCACTTCGGACAGGTTGAACACTGAAGCTTTCTTT. Protein product: CATSDRLNTEAFF. Combining the CDR3 with reference TRBV19 and TRBJ1-1 gives the whole variable domain DGGITQSPKYLFRKEGQNVTLSCEQNLNHDAMYWYRQDPGQGLRLIYYSQIVNDFQKGDIAEGYSVSREKKESFPLTVTSAQKNPTAFYLCATSDRLNTEAFFGQGTRLTVV.

This chain links TRBV5-1 with TRBJ2-5; the match to TRBD2 covers 8 bases. The CDR3 runs 16 residues. Germline values: CDR1 SGHRS, CDR2 YFSETQ. The V and J ends lost 4 bases and 5 bases, in that order; junction bases with no gene match: 13. The CDR3 loop reads CASSELPGLAWETQYF. DNA for the CDR3: TGCGCCAGCAGCGAGCTCCCCGGACTAGCATGGGAGACCCAGTACTTC.

The chain couples TRBV6-4 to TRBJ2-3; 7 bases match TRBD1. Germline V gene data show CDR1 as MRHNA and CDR2 as SNTAGT. V dropped 3 bases and J dropped 0; count of bases not matched to a gene: 3. The CDR3 contains 15 residues. For the CDR3, the DNA is TGTGCCAGCAGTGAAGGACAGGCTAGCACAGATACGCAGTATTTT. This codes for CASSEGQASTDTQYF.

The chain carries TRBV9 and TRBJ1-4, with 7 bases lining up with TRBD1. The germline gives CDR1 SGDLS, CDR2 YYNGEE. The V gene end was trimmed by 0 bases and the J gene end by 3 bases; junction bases not matched to a gene: 5. This CDR3 comprises 16 residues. As DNA, the CDR3 is TGTGCCAGCAGCGTAGGGAGACAGGGCCCTAATGAAAAACTGTTTTTT. This translates into CASSVGRQGPNEKLFF.

This clone was detected once. The chain uses TRBV5-1 and TRBJ2-7, with TRBD1 matching over 7 bases. The germline V gene encodes CDR1 SGHRS and CDR2 YFSETQ. The CDR3 is 15 residues long. V shed 4 bases, J shed 1 base, and the junction held 8 bases outside the gene matches. The CDR3 loop is CASSQWGQISYEQYF. The CDR3 DNA is TGCGCCAGCAGCCAATGGGGACAGATTTCCTACGAGCAGTACTTC.

J is TRBJ1-2 and V is TRBV6-5; D possibly corresponds to TRBD1 (5 bases). Trimming removed 0 bases at V and 6 bases at J, with 17 bases between. This CDR3 is built from 16 residues. CDR1 is MNHEY, CDR2 SVGAGI, per germline. The CDR3 DNA is TGTGCCAGCAGTTACTCTTGGGGCAGGCCTTCGGATGGCTACACCTTC. It specifies CASSYSWGRPSDGYTF.

J is TRBJ1-4 and V is TRBV28; D ambiguous. In germline, CDR1 is MDHEN, CDR2 SYDVKM. The CDR3 is 15 residues long. Trimming cost V 5 bases and J 1 base, with 11 bases left between them. Written as DNA, the CDR3 is TGTGCCAGCAGTCGCGGAGGCGGAACTAATGAAAAACTGTTTTTT. Translating gives CASSRGGGTNEKLFF.

The chain has TRBV18 and TRBJ1-5; D may be TRBD1 (5 bases). V lost 4 bases, J lost 2 bases, and 9 bases lay in between. Germline CDR1 KGHSH, CDR2 LQKENI. This CDR3 is built from 14 residues. CDR3 sequence (DNA): TGTGCCAGCTCACTCGGGGGGGGCAATCAGCCCCAGCATTTT. Its protein is CASSLGGGNQPQHF.

The rearrangement joins TRBV5-1 to TRBJ2-7, with TRBD2 matching over 7 bases. V lost 0 bases and J lost 0; bases outside the gene matches: 0. Germline lookup yields CDR1 SGHRS and CDR2 YFSETQ. The CDR3 is 14 amino acids. The CDR3 here is CASSLGLASYEQYF. The CDR3 DNA sequence: TGCGCCAGCAGCTTGGGACTAGCCTCCTACGAGCAGTACTTC.

The chain has TRBV2 and TRBJ2-5; D perhaps matches TRBD2 (5 bases). Germline V gene lookup returns CDR1 SNHLY and CDR2 FYNNEI. Between the trimmed V and J ends, which lost 4 bases and 5 bases, there was a span of 8 bases. The CDR3 consists of 12 residues. CDR3 in DNA: TGTGCCAGCAGTGGGACTGGTGAGACCCAGTACTTC. Residues: CASSGTGETQYF.

The chain recombines TRBV5-1 with TRBJ2-7; D gene ambiguous. V was pared by 0 bases and J by 0 bases, with 7 bases between. The germline gives CDR1 SGHRS, CDR2 YFSETQ. This CDR3 spans 14 amino acids. CDR3 DNA: TGCGCCAGCAGCTTGGTGGTGAGCTCCTACGAGCAGTACTTC. It codes for CASSLVVSSYEQYF.

The chain carries TRBV18 and TRBJ2-7; 7 nucleotides align to TRBD1. CDR3 length equals 13 residues. CDR1 KGHSH and CDR2 LQKENI come from the germline V gene. With V trimmed by 2 bases and J by 6 bases, 4 bases remained unmatched. CDR3 sequence: CASSPGTVLEQYF. CDR3 DNA sequence: TGTGCCAGCTCACCAGGGACAGTTCTCGAGCAGTACTTC.

This clone has a single count. V is TRBV11-2 and J is TRBJ2-1, with 10 bases fitting TRBD2. This CDR3 is built from 16 residues. The germline gives CDR1 SGHAT, CDR2 FQNNGV. The trim removed 4 bases at V and 0 bases at J, leaving 3 bases unmatched. CDR3 loop: CASSSWTSGSYNEQFF. In DNA form, the CDR3 reads TGTGCCAGCAGCTCCTGGACTAGCGGCTCCTACAATGAGCAGTTCTTC.

V is TRBV5-1 and J is TRBJ2-3, with TRBD1 matching 9 bases. Trimming at V came to 3 bases and at J to 5 bases, leaving 13 bases not matched to a gene. CDR3 length: 17 amino acids. In germline, CDR1 is SGHRS, CDR2 YFSETQ. CDR3 sequence (DNA): TGCGCCAGCAGCTATGAGGGACAGGGTATGGTAGGAGATACGCAGTATTTT. This sequence encodes CASSYEGQGMVGDTQYF.

This chain connects TRBV30 to TRBJ1-2; D may be TRBD1 (5 bases). Germline values: CDR1 GTSNPN, CDR2 SVGIG (reference sequence). Trimming left V 4 bases short and J 8 bases short, with 11 bases between. CDR3 length: 11 residues. The CDR3 protein is CAWNSYRGYTF. The CDR3 bases are TGTGCCTGGAACTCCTACAGGGGCTACACCTTC.

V usage is TRBV5-5 and J usage is TRBJ1-2; D remains ambiguous. V lost 0 bases and J 5 bases, leaving 8 bases between the germline ends. The CDR3 is 13 amino acids. Looked up from germline, CDR1 is SGHKS and CDR2 is YYEKEE (reference sequence). The CDR3 here is CASSLEGSYGYTF. In nucleotides, the CDR3 is TGTGCCAGCAGCTTGGAAGGGAGTTATGGCTACACCTTC.

The chain couples TRBV5-1 to TRBJ2-3; tentatively, D is TRBD1 (5 bases). V was pared by 0 bases and J by 5 bases, with 7 bases between. Per germline, CDR1 SGHRS and CDR2 YFSETQ. CDR3 length: 13 residues. The CDR3 here is CASSLAREDTQYF. The CDR3 region has the DNA TGCGCCAGCAGCTTGGCCAGGGAAGATACGCAGTATTTT.

CDR3 residues: CASTRDRGSYEQYF. The CDR3 DNA reads TGTGCCAGCACCCGGGACAGGGGATCCTACGAGCAGTACTTC. V usage is TRBV7-9 and J usage is TRBJ2-7, with 10 bases lining up with TRBD1. From germline, CDR1 is SEHNR and CDR2 FQNEAQ (reference sequence). The CDR3 has 14 amino acids. J gave up 1 base and V 7 bases, and 4 bases lay outside the gene matches.

A single count supports this clone. CDR3 sequence: CASSPGTASGNTIYF. CDR3 coding DNA: TGTGCCAGCAGCCCGGGGACAGCTTCTGGAAACACCATATATTTT. The chain has TRBV5-5 and TRBJ1-3; 7 bases match TRBD1. The CDR3 has 15 residues. In germline, CDR1 is SGHKS, CDR2 YYEKEE (reference sequence). The trim removed 4 bases at V and 1 base at J, leaving 5 bases unmatched.

The V call is TRBV5-1, the J call TRBJ2-1; D remains ambiguous. Germline CDR1 is SGHRS and CDR2 is YFSETQ. The CDR3 totals 18 residues. Trimming removed 4 bases from V and 4 bases from J, with 24 bases in between. The CDR3 region is CASSPEQPQDIYYNEQFF. CDR3 nucleotide sequence: TGCGCCAGCAGCCCAGAACAACCTCAGGATATCTATTACAATGAGCAGTTCTTC. The whole variable domain, remainder taken from reference TRBV5-1 and TRBJ2-1, is KAGVTQTPRYLIKTRGQQVTLSCSPISGHRSVSWYQQTPGQGLQFLFEYFSETQRNKGNFPGRFSGRQFSNSRSEMNVSTLELGDSALYLCASSPEQPQDIYYNEQFFGPGTRLTVL.

This chain connects TRBV7-9 to TRBJ2-3; D might be TRBD1 (5 bases). Germline V CDR1 and CDR2: SEHNR, FQNEAQ (reference sequence). The ends were cut back, 1 base at V and 0 bases at J, with 8 bases in the middle. The CDR3 has 15 residues. Here the CDR3 reads CASSLGQFSTDTQYF. The CDR3 bases are TGTGCCAGCAGCTTAGGACAGTTTAGCACAGATACGCAGTATTTT.